The clone carrying this T cell receptor beta chain was seen a few times. The entry originates in a study of regulatory T cells in long-lasting Graves disease. According to the study, TCR beta libraries were built with iRepertoire HTBI primers and CDR3-region Arm-PCR. Original analysis: The study identified more than 55 TRBV and approximately 13 TRBJ segments across samples. Using its own MiXCR run on the multiplex PCR reads, TCRdb lists one record per CDR3 protein. The V and J calls here are based on TCRdb, not the publication. The sample yields hundreds of thousands of distinct CDR3 sequences, about 15% seen once. Time point described: newly diagnosed GD, antithyroid drugs for less than 3 months. Extracted PBMC RNA gave rise to the TCR library. Trimming took 3 bases from V and 0 from J, leaving 0 bases between them. The CDR3 runs 11 residues. The V gene's germline CDR1 is GTSNPN and CDR2 SVGIG (reference sequence).

This sample also belongs to another study, concerning T cells in Graves' hyperthyroidism and ophthalmopathy.

This chain uses TRBV30 with TRBJ2-4; D gene ambiguous. The sequence came from a woman in her 30s with Graves disease. The material sequenced was peripheral blood mononuclear cells (PBMCs), taken at new diagnosis, from a patient treated with antithyroid drugs. The CDR3 DNA follows: TGTGCCTGGAGAGCCAAAAACATTCAGTACTTC. Its translation is CAWRAKNIQYF.